This T cell receptor beta chain originates from a study of T cell responses to AZD1222 COVID-19 vaccine. The study, taken as a whole, reports: Repertoire collection took place solely once the T cell response had peaked.

This clone was detected only a few times. Antigen unknown. Using immunoSEQ multiplex PCR, the repertoire was profiled, and TCRdb retains in-frame clones only, with some absent. The sample lists over 150,000 clones, approximately 86% occurring once. This CDR3 has 15 residues. The germline CDR1 and CDR2 sequences are SGHDT and YYEEEE. The V segment lost 2 bases and the J segment 6 bases; nucleotides outside the gene matches: 7. Second doses were pooled across both intervals (about 4 or about 12 weeks). The gene calls are TRBV5-6 and TRBJ1-1, with 10 bases lining up with TRBD1. The origin of this receptor is an adult who received the AZD1222 COVID-19 vaccine. Sample: peripheral blood, taken 28 days after the second AZD1222 dose. DNA for the CDR3: TGTGCCAGCAGCTTAACCGGGACAGGGGAGTCTGAAGCTTTCTTT. Residues: CASSLTGTGESEAFF. Combining the CDR3 with reference TRBV5-6 and TRBJ1-1 gives the whole variable domain DAGVTQSPTHLIKTRGQQVTLRCSPKSGHDTVSWYQQALGQGPQFIFQYYEEEERQRGNFPDRFSGHQFPNYSSELNVNALLLGDSALYLCASSLTGTGESEAFFGQGTRLTVV.